This TCR beta chain was sequenced in a study of T-cell memory formation after mild COVID-19. From germline, CDR1 is DFQATT and CDR2 SNEGSKA (reference sequence). The length of the CDR3 is 15 residues. Trimming left V 6 bases short and J 6 bases short, with 21 bases between. TCRdb re-analysed the 5' RACE reads in MiXCR, keeping a single row per CDR3 protein. Of about 140,000 distinct CDR3 sequences listed, under 7% were seen once; the top ten hold under 2.5%. This clonotype has at least ten counts. The chain joins TRBV20-1 to TRBJ2-1; D is uncertain. Sequenced sample: PBMCs or a T cell subset sorted from them (not recorded which). This receptor was taken from an adult woman who had mild COVID-19 (a few samples of this study predate the infection). Cell type and time point are not known. In nucleotides, the CDR3 is TGCAGTGCCCCGCTGGGGAATAGCCGGCTCAATGAGCAGTTCTTC. Encoded protein: CSAPLGNSRLNEQFF.